This T cell receptor (beta chain) was retrieved from a study of blood T cell repertoires in COVID-19. Original data processing: Estimation of nucleated cell counts was performed using reference gene primer amplification. The repertoire was sequenced with immunoSEQ multiplex PCR; TCRdb's copy has only in-frame clones and lacks some. V and J calls and clone size are copied from that table; D and trimming were computed from the DNA. The table records 150,000 to 200,000 clones, around 87% of them present only once. From germline, CDR1 is GTSNPN and CDR2 SVGIG (reference sequence). The length of the CDR3 is 15 residues. V trimming: 0 bases; J trimming: 4 bases; junction bases outside the gene matches: 6.

Sequencing input: peripheral blood. This clonotype was sampled from a man aged 18-30 years with acute or convalescent COVID-19. The gene calls are TRBV30 and TRBJ2-3; TRBD1 aligns across 8 bases. CDR3 loop: CAWSVGTGLPDTQYF. The CDR3 region has the DNA TGTGCCTGGAGTGTAGGGACAGGACTCCCAGATACGCAGTATTTT. The whole variable domain, remainder taken from reference TRBV30 and TRBJ2-3, is SQTIHQWPATLVQPVGSPLSLECTVEGTSNPNLYWYRQAAGRGLQLLFYSVGIGQISSEVPQNLSASRPQDRQFILSSKKLLLSDSGFYLCAWSVGTGLPDTQYFGPGTRLTVL.